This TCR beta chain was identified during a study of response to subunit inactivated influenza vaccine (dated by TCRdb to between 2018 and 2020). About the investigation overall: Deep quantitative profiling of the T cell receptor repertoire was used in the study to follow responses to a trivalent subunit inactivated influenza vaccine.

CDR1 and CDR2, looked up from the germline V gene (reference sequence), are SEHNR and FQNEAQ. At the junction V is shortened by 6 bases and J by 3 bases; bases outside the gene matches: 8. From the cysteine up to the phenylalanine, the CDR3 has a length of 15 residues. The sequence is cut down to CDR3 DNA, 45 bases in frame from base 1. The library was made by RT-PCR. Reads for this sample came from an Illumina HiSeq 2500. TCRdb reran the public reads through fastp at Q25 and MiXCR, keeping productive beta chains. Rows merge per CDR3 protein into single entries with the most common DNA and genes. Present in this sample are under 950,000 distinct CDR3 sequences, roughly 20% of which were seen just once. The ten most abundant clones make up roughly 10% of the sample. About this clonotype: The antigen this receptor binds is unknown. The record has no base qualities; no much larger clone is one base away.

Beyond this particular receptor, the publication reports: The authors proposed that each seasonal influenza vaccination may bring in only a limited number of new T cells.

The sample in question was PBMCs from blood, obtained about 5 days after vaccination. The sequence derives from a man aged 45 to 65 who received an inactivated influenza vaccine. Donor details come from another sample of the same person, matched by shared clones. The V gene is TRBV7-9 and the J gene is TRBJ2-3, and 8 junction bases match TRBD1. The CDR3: CASSHRTGMTDTQYF. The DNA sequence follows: TGTGCCAGCAGTCACCGGACAGGGATGACAGATACGCAGTATTTT.